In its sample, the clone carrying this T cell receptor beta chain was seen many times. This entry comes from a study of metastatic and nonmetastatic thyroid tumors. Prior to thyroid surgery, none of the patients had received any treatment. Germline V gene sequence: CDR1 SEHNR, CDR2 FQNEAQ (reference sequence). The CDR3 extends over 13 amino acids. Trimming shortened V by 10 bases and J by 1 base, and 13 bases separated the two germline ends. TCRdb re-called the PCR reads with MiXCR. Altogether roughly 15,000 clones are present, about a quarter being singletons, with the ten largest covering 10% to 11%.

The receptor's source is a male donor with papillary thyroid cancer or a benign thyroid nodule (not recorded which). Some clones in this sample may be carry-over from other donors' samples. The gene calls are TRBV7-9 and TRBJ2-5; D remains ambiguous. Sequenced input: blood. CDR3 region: CAIQGRAQETQYF. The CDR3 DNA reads TGTGCCATACAAGGACGGGCCCAAGAGACCCAGTACTTC.